This is a list of T cell receptor beta chains from one sample in a study of blood T cell repertoires in COVID-19. TCRdb keeps only in-frame clones here, not all; method: immunoSEQ multiplex PCR. The data hold approximately 270,000 clones, with 80% to 85% observed a single time. What was sequenced was peripheral blood. The receptors come from a person aged 65 to 85 with COVID-19, enrolled during active disease. The CDR3 runs from the conserved cysteine through the conserved F or W. Fields, in order: V gene, J gene, clone size, D gene, CDR3 DNA, CDR3 protein. The D gene is left open where the match is weak. A clone size is listed for some rows: how often the clone was seen (once, few, many), or a class if it is expanded.

TRBV13,TRBJ1-1,.,.,TGTGCCAGCAATTCCCTGTGGCACACTGAAGCTTTCTTT,CASNSLWHTEAFF
TRBV5-3,TRBJ2-1,.,.,TGTGCCAGAAGCTTGGAACTAGGTCGGCATTACTACAATGAGCAGTTCTTC,CARSLELGRHYYNEQFF
TRBV6-1,TRBJ2-3,.,TRBD2,TGTGCCAGCAGTGCAACTAGCGGGGGACGCACAGATACGCAGTATTTT,CASSATSGGRTDTQYF
TRBV6-5,TRBJ2-7,.,.,TGTGCCAGCAGCCAGGGGATGCGCGAGCAGTACTTC,CASSQGMREQYF
TRBV18,TRBJ1-3,.,TRBD1,TGTGCCAGCTCACCTTCGATCAGGACAGGGGGCGCTTCTGGAAACACCATATATTTT,CASSPSIRTGGASGNTIYF
TRBV6-5,TRBJ2-7,.,.,TGTGCCAGCAAGAGTAGTAGGTCGGGACTTCCGTACTTC,CASKSSRSGLPYF
TRBV2,TRBJ1-5,.,.,TGTGCCAGCAGTGAATATTCATCGGGGGGCAATCAGCCCCAGCATTTT,CASSEYSSGGNQPQHF
TRBV6-5,TRBJ1-5,once,.,TGTGCCAGCAGTCCCCGGGGGAATGGACAGCCCCAGCATTTT,CASSPRGNGQPQHF
TRBV19,TRBJ1-1,once,.,TGTGCCAGTAGTCTAAGGGGCGTGAACACTGAAGCTTTCTTT,CASSLRGVNTEAFF
TRBV7-9,TRBJ2-1,.,TRBD2,TGTGCCAGCAGCTTACTGACTAGCGGGAGCAATGAGCAGTTCTTC,CASSLLTSGSNEQFF
TRBV6-1,TRBJ2-2,.,.,TGTGCCAGCAGTGAAGCGTGGGGGCCGAAATCCGGGGAGCTGTTTTTT,CASSEAWGPKSGELFF
TRBV3-1/TRBV3-2,TRBJ2-3,.,.,TGTGCCAGCAGCCCCATAGCGGGCACAGATACGCAGTATTTT,CASSPIAGTDTQYF
TRBV19,TRBJ2-7,.,TRBD2,TGTGCCAGTAGTATTTCTCCGGGACTAATCCCCGAGCAGTACTTC,CASSISPGLIPEQYF
TRBV5-5,TRBJ2-7,.,.,TGTGCCAGCAGCTTTTTGGGGGCCGACGAGCAGTACTTC,CASSFLGADEQYF
TRBV28,TRBJ2-5,few,TRBD2,TGTGCCAGCAGGACGGGACGGGGAGGGTCCCAAAAGACCCAGTACTTC,CASRTGRGGSQKTQYF
TRBV7-2,TRBJ2-7,.,TRBD1,TGTGCCAGCAGTAGATACCGGACAGGGCCGGGGCCCTCCGAGCAGTACTTC,CASSRYRTGPGPSEQYF
TRBV6-5,TRBJ1-6,once,TRBD1,TGTGCCAGCAGGGGACAGAATTTCAATAATTCACCCCTCCACTTT,CASRGQNFNNSPLHF
TRBV6-6,TRBJ2-1,.,.,TGTGCCAGCATGGACAGACACAATGAGCAGTTCTTC,CASMDRHNEQFF
TRBV5-1,TRBJ2-7,.,TRBD1,TGCGCCAGCAAGGGACAGGGTGTTTACGAGCAGTACTTC,CASKGQGVYEQYF
TRBV5-4,TRBJ2-1,once,.,TGTGCCAGCAGCTTTCAGACAAGCTCCTACAATGAGCAGTTCTTC,CASSFQTSSYNEQFF
TRBV7-6,TRBJ2-7,.,TRBD1,TGTGCCAGCAGCGAAGAGACAGGGGGCGAGCAGTACTTC,CASSEETGGEQYF
TRBV5-1,TRBJ1-6,.,TRBD1,TGCGCCAGCAGCCTCCGGGACAGTCATTCACCCCTCCACTTT,CASSLRDSHSPLHF
TRBV9,TRBJ2-3,.,.,TGTGCCAGCAGCGTAGCTGGTCTATCCACAGATACGCAGTATTTT,CASSVAGLSTDTQYF
TRBV7-9,TRBJ2-5,.,TRBD2,TGTGCCAGCAGCCAAGGGACTAGCGGGCGAGGGGTTCAAGAGACCCAGTACTTC,CASSQGTSGRGVQETQYF
TRBV2,TRBJ2-7,.,.,TGTGCCAGCAGGGCAGGGCTCGTAGAGCAGTACTTC,CASRAGLVEQYF
TRBV24-1,TRBJ2-2,.,TRBD2,TGTGCCACCAGTGTACCCGGGACTAGCGGGAGGGGGGACACCGGGGAGCTGTTTTTT,CATSVPGTSGRGDTGELFF
TRBV29-1,TRBJ2-5,.,.,TGCAGCGTTGCGGTTGAGACCCAGTACTTC,CSVAVETQYF
TRBV15,TRBJ1-2,.,.,TGTGCCACCAGCAACACAGTGAGCTACACCTTC,CATSNTVSYTF
TRBV7-3,TRBJ2-2,.,TRBD2,TGTGCCAGCAGCTCAACCGGGACTAGCGGGAGAACCGGGGAGCTGTTTTTT,CASSSTGTSGRTGELFF
TRBV6-4,TRBJ2-1,.,.,TGTGCCAGCAGTGACGTCCGAGGGCGCGCGAGTGAGCAGTTCTTC,CASSDVRGRASEQFF
TRBV29-1,TRBJ2-3,.,TRBD1,TGCAGCGCAAGACAGGGGTTCGCAGATACGCAGTATTTT,CSARQGFADTQYF
TRBV7-9,TRBJ2-5,.,.,TGTGCCAGCAGCTCCTCCCTAGGACAGTATGGGACCCAGTACTTC,CASSSSLGQYGTQYF
TRBV29-1,TRBJ2-1,.,TRBD2,TGCAGCGGGAGCCGGGGGGGATCAGCAAATGAGCAGTTCTTC,CSGSRGGSANEQFF
TRBV4-2,TRBJ1-5,.,.,TGTGCCAGCAGCCAAGGGGGCAACCAGCCCCAGCATTTT,CASSQGGNQPQHF
TRBV9,TRBJ2-2,.,TRBD2,TGTGCCTCAAGCGGACTAGCGGACACCGGGGAGCTGTTTTTT,CASSGLADTGELFF
TRBV7-2,TRBJ2-5,.,TRBD2,TGTGCCAGCAGCCCGGGACTAACTCAAGAGACCCAGTACTTC,CASSPGLTQETQYF
TRBV25-1,TRBJ1-1,.,TRBD1,TGTGCCAGCAGCGGGACAGGGAAGAACACTGAAGCTTTCTTT,CASSGTGKNTEAFF
TRBV7-2,TRBJ2-7,once,TRBD1,TGTGCCAGCAGCTTACAGTCGGCAGGGGGACCTACCTACGAGCAGTACTTC,CASSLQSAGGPTYEQYF
TRBV7-2,TRBJ2-5,.,TRBD2,TGTGCCAGCAGCTTTGGGACTAGCGGGGAGGGGACCCAGTACTTC,CASSFGTSGEGTQYF
TRBV5-6,TRBJ2-1,.,TRBD1,TGTGCCAGCAGCTTAAGGGGCAGGGGGTACAATGAGCAGTTCTTC,CASSLRGRGYNEQFF
TRBV2,TRBJ2-1,.,.,TGTGCCAGCAGCCTCCCGGGAAATGAGCAGTTCTTC,CASSLPGNEQFF
TRBV25-1,TRBJ2-1,.,TRBD2,TGTGCCAGCAGTGTTAGCGGGAGGGCCGGTGGTGAGCAGTTCTTC,CASSVSGRAGGEQFF
TRBV10-3,TRBJ1-4,.,TRBD1,TGTGCCATCAGTGCCGCGGGACAGCATGAAAAACTGTTTTTT,CAISAAGQHEKLFF
TRBV4-2,TRBJ1-5,.,.,TGTGCCAGCAGCCAGAACGCAGGGGCGCAGGGGCAGCCCCAGCATTTT,CASSQNAGAQGQPQHF
TRBV24-1,TRBJ2-5,.,TRBD1,TGTGCCACCAGTGATACAGGGGGCTGGCAAGAGACCCAGTACTTC,CATSDTGGWQETQYF
TRBV7-8,TRBJ1-5,.,.,TGTGCCAGCAGCCCCGGACTGGGCAATCAGCCCCAGCATTTT,CASSPGLGNQPQHF
TRBV28,TRBJ1-3,.,.,TGTGCCAGCAGTTCCGTAGCTGGAAACACCATATATTTT,CASSSVAGNTIYF
TRBV28,TRBJ1-2,.,TRBD1,TGTGCCAGCAGTCCAACAGGGGCTGGCTACACCTTC,CASSPTGAGYTF
TRBV7-2,TRBJ2-1,many,TRBD1,TGTGCCAGCAGCTTAGTCGCCAGGGGGCCCTACAATGAGCAGTTCTTC,CASSLVARGPYNEQFF
TRBV7-8,TRBJ2-7,few,.,TGTGCCAGCAGCTCCCTAGGGGGGGGTGTTGGCGAGCAGTACTTC,CASSSLGGGVGEQYF
TRBV6-5,TRBJ1-4,few,.,TGTGCCAGCAGCCGGACAGCCGGTGAAAAACTGTTTTTT,CASSRTAGEKLFF
TRBV5-1,TRBJ2-1,.,.,TGCGCCAGCAGCTTGGGGTGGCGGGGTATCCACAATGAGCAGTTCTTC,CASSLGWRGIHNEQFF
TRBV27,TRBJ1-4,.,.,TGTGCCAGTAGATCGATCAATATGCAAAAACTGTTTTTT,CASRSINMQKLFF
TRBV18,TRBJ2-7,once,TRBD1,TGTGCCAGCTCACGACAAGGGGGCATTAGGGCCTACGAGCAGTACTTC,CASSRQGGIRAYEQYF